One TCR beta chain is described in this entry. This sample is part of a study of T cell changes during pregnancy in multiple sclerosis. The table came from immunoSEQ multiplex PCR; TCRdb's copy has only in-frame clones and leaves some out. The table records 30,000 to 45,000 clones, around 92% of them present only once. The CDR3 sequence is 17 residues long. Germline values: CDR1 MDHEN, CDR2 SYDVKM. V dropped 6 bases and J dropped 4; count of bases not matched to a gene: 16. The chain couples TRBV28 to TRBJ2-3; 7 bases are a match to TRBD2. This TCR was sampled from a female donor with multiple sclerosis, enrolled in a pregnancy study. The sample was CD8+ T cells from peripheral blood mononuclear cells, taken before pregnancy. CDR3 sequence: CASSPYLAVPNPDTQYF. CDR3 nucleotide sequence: TGTGCCAGCAGCCCTTACCTAGCGGTGCCCAACCCAGATACGCAGTATTTT. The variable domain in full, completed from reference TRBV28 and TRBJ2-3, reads DVKVTQSSRYLVKRTGEKVFLECVQDMDHENMFWYRQDPGLGLRLIYFSYDVKMKEKGDIPEGYSVSREKKERFSLILESASTNQTSMYLCASSPYLAVPNPDTQYFGPGTRLTVL.